The rows below give T cell receptor beta chains drawn from one sample of a study of early stage breast cancer tumors. Clones were read by immunoSEQ multiplex PCR, and TCRdb kept only the in-frame ones, dropping some. The sample has roughly 34,000 clones; under 80% are singletons. The specimen sequenced was blood. These receptors were obtained from a person in their 60s with breast cancer. CDR3s include the opening cysteine and the closing phenylalanine or tryptophan. A D gene is named only where the DNA matches it firmly. Not every row has a clone size; where given, it reads once, few, many or a size class.

TRBD1 | TRBJ2-5 | - | TRBV28 | TGTGCCAGCTTGGGACAGGGATGGGAAGAGACCCAGTACTTC | CASLGQGWEETQYF
- | TRBJ1-1 | - | TRBV30 | TGTGCCTGGAGTGGGAGGCCCCGGACTGAAGCTTTCTTT | CAWSGRPRTEAFF
- | TRBJ2-2 | - | TRBV6-6 | TGTGCCAGCAGCCGCACAGGGATCGCCGGGGAGCTGTTTTTT | CASSRTGIAGELFF
- | TRBJ2-3 | - | TRBV28 | TGTGCCAGCAGCTTGCCGGCTATCCCCACAGATACGCAGTATTTT | CASSLPAIPTDTQYF
- | TRBJ2-3 | - | TRBV6-4 | TGTGCCAGCAGTGGCGAGACAGGCACAGATACGCAGTATTTT | CASSGETGTDTQYF
- | TRBJ1-2 | once | TRBV7-3 | TGTGCCAGCAGCTTATTCGAGGGGAATGGCTACACCTTC | CASSLFEGNGYTF
TRBD1 | TRBJ1-6 | - | TRBV18 | TGTGCCAGCTCACGAGACAGGGAGGGTGCGGGAGTGAATTCACCCCTCCACTTT | CASSRDREGAGVNSPLHF
- | TRBJ2-2 | - | TRBV30 | TGTGCCGGGACTCCCAGGAGGGGCACCGGGGAGCTGTTTTTT | CAGTPRRGTGELFF
- | TRBJ1-6 | - | TRBV5-1 | TGCGCCAGCAGCTTGGAGTCTAATTCACCCCTCCACTTT | CASSLESNSPLHF
TRBD1 | TRBJ1-1 | few | TRBV2 | TGTGCCAGCGTCAGACAGGGGGGGTTCACTGAAGCTTTCTTT | CASVRQGGFTEAFF
- | TRBJ1-1 | - | TRBV10-3 | TGTGCGATTTGTGACAGGCCCTACACTGAAGCTTTCTTT | CAICDRPYTEAFF
TRBD1 | TRBJ1-2 | once | TRBV27 | TGTGCCAGCAGCAAGGACAGGGGGCAGCATGGCTACACCTTC | CASSKDRGQHGYTF
- | TRBJ1-2 | - | TRBV7-9 | TGTGCCAGCAGCCCGGAGGCAGGCCGAATCGGCTACACCTTC | CASSPEAGRIGYTF
TRBD2 | TRBJ2-3 | - | TRBV12-5 | TGTGCTAGTGGTTTGGGGACTAGCGGGGGTGATACGCAGTATTTT | CASGLGTSGGDTQYF
- | TRBJ1-2 | - | TRBV6-5 | TGTGCCAGCAGCTCTAACAGGAACTATGGCTACACCTTC | CASSSNRNYGYTF
- | TRBJ2-3 | - | TRBV5-1 | TGCGCCAGCAGCTTGGTCTTGGGAACAGATACGCAGTATTTT | CASSLVLGTDTQYF